These 6 T cell receptor beta chains originate from one sample sequenced in a study of blood T cells in healthy people across ages. Using a J-beta primer mix together with a sample-barcoded 5' primer, a second PCR was run for roughly 6 to 11 cycles. TCRdb re-called the 5' RACE reads through MiXCR, storing one row per CDR3 protein. The repertoire includes 950,000 to 1,200,000 distinct CDR3 sequences, 35% to 40% of them detected once, and around 13% sits in the top ten. Material for sequencing was blood. Receptors were obtained from a man between 18 and 29 years old in good health.

The chain couples TRBV7-2 to TRBJ1-2; no clear D. Trimming shortened V by 3 bases and J by 4 bases, and 9 bases separated the two germline ends. This CDR3 is 13 amino acids long. Germline loops: CDR1 SGHTA, CDR2 FQGNSA. The CDR3 nucleotides are TGTGCCAGCAGCTTGCGTGATCCCTATGGCTACACCTTC. Translating gives CASSLRDPYGYTF.

A few counts support this clonotype. V is TRBV5-6 and J is TRBJ1-5; the D is unclear. The CDR3 consists of 15 residues. Germline V lookup: CDR1 SGHDT, CDR2 YYEEEE. The V end was cut by 2 bases, the J end by 2 bases, with 11 bases between. CDR3 coding DNA: TGTGCCAGCAGCTTTGGCGCAACGGGCAATCAGCCCCAGCATTTT. It translates to CASSFGATGNQPQHF.

The V call is TRBV16, the J call TRBJ2-4; no reliable D call. Germline V CDR1 and CDR2: KGHSY, FQNENV. This CDR3 contains 11 residues. Trimming stripped 2 bases from V and 13 bases from J, with 9 bases between. The CDR3 DNA follows: TGTGCCAGCAGCCAAAATAGAGAGCAGTACTTC. It is translated as CASSQNREQYF.

The chain recombines TRBV5-1 with TRBJ1-4; D ambiguous. Per germline, CDR1 SGHRS and CDR2 YFSETQ. The CDR3 has 13 residues. Trimming stripped 4 bases from V and 8 bases from J, with 12 bases between. CDR3 in DNA: TGCGCCAGCAGCCCGACGGGCAGGGAAAAACTGTTTTTT. It codes for CASSPTGREKLFF.

This clonotype was observed a few times. The chain links TRBV12-3 or TRBV12-4 to TRBJ2-4, with D perhaps TRBD1 (6 bases). This CDR3 spans 18 amino acids. Trimming cost V 4 bases and J 0 bases, with 19 bases left between them. The CDR3 region is CASSYIARTVLAKNIQYF. In nucleotides, the CDR3 is TGTGCCAGCAGTTATATTGCTCGGACAGTCCTAGCCAAAAACATTCAGTACTTC.

Remarks on this clonotype: The germline gene is not matched at one end of the junction; a read error may be the cause. V gene TRBV5-1 combines with J gene TRBJ2-2; TRBD1 or TRBD2 may be the D gene (5 bases each). Germline assignment: CDR1 SGHRS and CDR2 YFSETQ. The CDR3 consists of 15 residues. CDR3 loop: CAGSSRERNTGELFF. The CDR3 DNA is TGCGCCGGCAGTTCCAGGGAGAGAAACACCGGGGAGCTGTTTTTT. Based on the CDR3 plus reference TRBV5-1 and TRBJ2-2, the full variable domain is KAGVTQTPRYLIKTRGQQVTLSCSPISGHRSVSWYQQTPGQGLQFLFEYFSETQRNKGNFPGRFSGRQFSNSRSEMNVSTLELGDSALYLCAGSSRERNTGELFFGEGSRLTVL.